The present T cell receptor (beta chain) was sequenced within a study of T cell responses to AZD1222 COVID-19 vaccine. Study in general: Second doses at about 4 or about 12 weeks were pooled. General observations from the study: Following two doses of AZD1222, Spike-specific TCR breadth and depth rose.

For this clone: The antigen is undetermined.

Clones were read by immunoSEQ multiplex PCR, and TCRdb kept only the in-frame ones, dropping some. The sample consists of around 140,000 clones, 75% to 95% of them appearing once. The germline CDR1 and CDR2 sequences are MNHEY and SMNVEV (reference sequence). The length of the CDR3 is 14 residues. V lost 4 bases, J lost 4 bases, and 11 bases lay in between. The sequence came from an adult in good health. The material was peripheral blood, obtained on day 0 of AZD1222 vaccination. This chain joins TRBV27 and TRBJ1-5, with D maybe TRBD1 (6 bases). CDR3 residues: CASSSGAGNQPQHF. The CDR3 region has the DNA TGTGCCAGCAGTTCAGGGGCAGGGAATCAGCCCCAGCATTTT.